This entry lists 30 T cell receptor beta chains sequenced from one sample in a study of T cell responses to AZD1222 COVID-19 vaccine (dated by TCRdb to the early 2020s). The method was the immunoSEQ multiplex PCR assay. The clones in this table, taken by TCRdb from immuneACCESS, are in-frame only. Not every clone is retained; where verified, under half of the shortfall comes from an unresolved V gene, and the cause of the rest is unknown. The table for this sample lists roughly 120,000 clones; around 85% of them were counted only once. Of the sample, 3% to 4% is held by the ten largest clones. Taken with the paper, the label for time point translates to: baseline before first vaccination. This specimen's treatment or condition label, interpreted: meningococcal conjugate vaccine given as trial control. The sample consisted of peripheral blood, taken on day 0 of MenACWY control vaccination. The source of these receptors is an adult in good health.

The gene calls are TRBV30 and TRBJ2-1, with 13 bases fitting TRBD2. CDR3 length: 16 amino acids. Unmatched junction bases numbered 9, after V lost 5 bases and J lost 5 bases. Looked up from germline, CDR1 is GTSNPN and CDR2 is SVGIG (reference sequence). DNA of the CDR3: TGTGCCTGGGTCCGAAGGGGACTAGCGGGGAACAATGAGCAGTTCTTC. Translating gives CAWVRRGLAGNNEQFF.

The chain uses TRBV6-5 and TRBJ2-1; 9 bases align to TRBD1. Germline trimming cut 4 bases from V and 4 bases from J; bases unmatched to any gene: 5. Germline assignment: CDR1 MNHEY and CDR2 SVGAGI. This CDR3 contains 15 residues. The CDR3 DNA reads as TGTGCCAGCAGTTTGGACAGGGGATCATACAATGAGCAGTTCTTC. Its translation: CASSLDRGSYNEQFF.

V and J are TRBV6-2 or TRBV6-3 and TRBJ1-1, with no clear D. The germline V gene encodes CDR1 MNHEY and CDR2 SVGEGT. Trimming left V 4 bases short and J 0 bases short, with 9 bases between. The CDR3 has 14 residues. The CDR3 nucleotides read TGTGCCAGCAGTTTTCGGGGATTGAACACTGAAGCTTTCTTT. As protein: CASSFRGLNTEAFF.

The V call is TRBV5-1, the J call TRBJ1-2, with no clear D. Germline CDR1 is SGHRS and CDR2 is YFSETQ. This CDR3 has 12 amino acids. V was shortened by 4 bases and J by 8 bases, with 12 bases between the two germline ends. The CDR3 coding sequence is TGCGCCAGCAGCCCCGGGATGGGGGGCTACACCTTC. This gives the protein CASSPGMGGYTF.

V usage is TRBV7-6 and J usage is TRBJ1-1, with D uncertain. Germline assignment: CDR1 SGHVS and CDR2 FNYEAQ. The CDR3 runs 13 residues. V dropped 5 bases and J dropped 0 bases, with 7 bases sitting between them. In nucleotides, the CDR3 is TGTGCCAGCAGCCAGGACCTGAACACTGAAGCTTTCTTT. Encoded protein: CASSQDLNTEAFF.

This chain uses TRBV28 with TRBJ1-6; the D gene is possibly TRBD1 (6 bases). CDR1 and CDR2 from the germline V gene are MDHEN and SYDVKM. The CDR3 is 17 amino acids. Between the trimmed V and J ends, which lost 2 bases and 9 bases, there was a span of 20 bases. CDR3 sequence: CASSLGFGLQGISPLHF. The DNA for the CDR3 is TGTGCCAGCAGTTTAGGGTTTGGGCTACAGGGAATTTCACCCCTCCACTTT.

The chain recombines TRBV9 with TRBJ2-1; 8 nucleotides agree with TRBD1. Looked up from germline, CDR1 is SGDLS and CDR2 is YYNGEE. V shed 0 bases and J 8 bases; nucleotides not matched to a gene: 4. The CDR3 totals 14 residues. The CDR3 protein is CASSVGQGAHEQFF. Here the CDR3 DNA reads TGTGCCAGCAGCGTAGGCCAGGGGGCACATGAGCAGTTCTTC.

The V gene is TRBV2, the J gene TRBJ1-2; a possible D gene is TRBD1 (6 bases). V was clipped by 4 bases and J by 0 bases, with 21 bases between them. Germline V gene data show CDR1 as SNHLY and CDR2 as FYNNEI. CDR3 length: 18 amino acids. CDR3 loop: CASSVGGSATLANYGYTF. DNA for the CDR3: TGTGCCAGCAGTGTAGGGGGGAGTGCGACATTAGCTAACTATGGCTACACCTTC.

The table lists this clone with a few counts. The genes are TRBV18 and TRBJ2-5; D unresolved. V shed 3 bases and J shed 9 bases, with 14 bases lying between them. This CDR3 comprises 13 residues. The germline V gene encodes CDR1 KGHSH and CDR2 LQKENI. DNA for the CDR3: TGTGCCAGCTCACCGGCCCCATTAGAAGCCCAGTACTTC. This translates into CASSPAPLEAQYF. Using reference TRBV18 and TRBJ2-5 for the parts outside the CDR3, the full variable domain is NAGVMQNPRHLVRRRGQEARLRCSPMKGHSHVYWYRQLPEEGLKFMVYLQKENIIDESGMPKERFSAEFPKEGPSILRIQQVVRGDSAAYFCASSPAPLEAQYFGPGTRLLVL.

The chain links TRBV6-1 to TRBJ2-3; 8 bases agree with TRBD2. CDR1 MNHNS and CDR2 SASEGT come from the germline V gene. The CDR3 has 14 residues. Trimming removed 0 bases from V and 10 bases from J; junction bases left unmatched: 6. The CDR3, as DNA: TGTGCCAGCAGTGAAGCGGTCGGGGGGGAGGCGCAGTATTTT. This codes for CASSEAVGGEAQYF.

The genes are TRBV5-1 and TRBJ1-3; D unresolved. The CDR3 loop spans 15 amino acids. Trimming removed 0 bases at V and 3 bases at J, with 10 bases between. Germline V gene sequence: CDR1 SGHRS, CDR2 YFSETQ. This CDR3 reads CASSLAPGGGNTIYF. Here the CDR3 DNA reads TGCGCCAGCAGCTTGGCTCCTGGTGGTGGAAACACCATATATTTT. Supplemented by reference TRBV5-1 and TRBJ1-3, the full variable domain reads KAGVTQTPRYLIKTRGQQVTLSCSPISGHRSVSWYQQTPGQGLQFLFEYFSETQRNKGNFPGRFSGRQFSNSRSEMNVSTLELGDSALYLCASSLAPGGGNTIYFGEGSWLTVV.

The chain has TRBV4-3 and TRBJ2-3; possibly TRBD2 for D (7 bases). V was shortened by 0 bases and J by 3 bases, with 10 bases between the two germline ends. The CDR3 spans 15 residues. The germline gives CDR1 LGHNA, CDR2 YSLEER. CDR3 DNA sequence: TGCGCCAGCAGCCAAGAGGGGGGGCCAACAGATACGCAGTATTTT. Translated: CASSQEGGPTDTQYF.

The V call is TRBV30, the J call TRBJ1-5; no clear D. Trimming removed 3 bases at V and 2 bases at J, with 8 bases between. This CDR3 is 13 amino acids long. Germline CDR1 GTSNPN, CDR2 SVGIG (reference sequence). CDR3 coding DNA: TGTGCCTGGAGAGGACGTGGCAATCAGCCCCAGCATTTT. Its translation: CAWRGRGNQPQHF.

The genes are TRBV29-1 and TRBJ2-1; D gene uncertain. The CDR3 totals 13 residues. In germline, CDR1 is SQVTM, CDR2 ANQGSEA. The V gene lost 4 bases and the J gene lost 6 bases, with 13 bases spanning the gap. CDR3 sequence reads: CSVASYQSNEQFF. In DNA form, the CDR3 reads TGCAGCGTTGCGTCCTACCAAAGCAATGAGCAGTTCTTC.

V usage is TRBV9 and J usage is TRBJ2-7, with TRBD2 matching 8 bases. The CDR3 is made up of 12 amino acids. Germline CDR1 SGDLS, CDR2 YYNGEE. V trimming: 10 bases; J trimming: 2 bases; junction bases outside the gene matches: 5. The CDR3 DNA reads as TGTGCCCGCGGCGGGGGGACCTACGAGCAGTACTTC. This gives the protein CARGGGTYEQYF.

This rearrangement joins TRBV4-2 to TRBJ1-1; unclear D gene. The CDR3 length is 15 residues. Germline V lookup: CDR1 LGHNA, CDR2 YNFKEQ. The V gene lost 4 bases and the J gene lost 5 bases, with 17 bases spanning the gap. CDR3 in DNA: TGTGCCAGCAGCCGATCTTCAGGTCGGGTTACTGAAGCTTTCTTT. Residues: CASSRSSGRVTEAFF.

V and J are TRBV24-1 and TRBJ1-2, with 9 bases identical to TRBD1. With V trimmed by 4 bases and J by 6 bases, 23 bases remained unmatched. The CDR3 consists of 20 residues. CDR1 is KGHDR and CDR2 is SFDVKD in the germline V gene. In DNA, the CDR3 is TGTGCCACCAGTGACCTACCTCTCTCCGGGACAGGGATGAATACGAATGGCTACACCTTC. Protein product: CATSDLPLSGTGMNTNGYTF.

This sequence joins TRBV7-9 and TRBJ2-5; D is ambiguous. The CDR3 length is 13 residues. V gave up 1 base and J gave up 6 bases, with 9 bases separating them. Germline values: CDR1 SEHNR, CDR2 FQNEAQ (reference sequence). The CDR3 coding sequence is TGTGCCAGCAGCTTAGTACTGGGTCAGACCCAGTACTTC. Translated, it gives CASSLVLGQTQYF.

The genes are TRBV30 and TRBJ1-1; weak D call: TRBD1 (5 bases). Deletions cut 0 bases from V and 11 bases from J, with 13 bases between. CDR1 and CDR2 from the germline V gene are GTSNPN and SVGIG (reference sequence). This CDR3 is 12 amino acids long. DNA for the CDR3: TGTGCCTGGAGTGTCTCTCAGGGTAGGGCTTTCTTT. Residues: CAWSVSQGRAFF.

The CDR3 sequence: CASSLAGTGRYNSPLHF. The CDR3, as DNA: TGTGCCAGCAGCTTGGCCGGGACAGGGAGGTATAATTCACCCCTCCACTTT. The chain joins TRBV5-5 to TRBJ1-6, with TRBD1 matching over 9 bases. V trimming: 0 bases; J trimming: 4 bases; junction bases outside the gene matches: 5. The CDR3 runs 17 residues. The germline V gene encodes CDR1 SGHKS and CDR2 YYEKEE (reference sequence).

The chain uses TRBV4-3 and TRBJ2-7; the D is unclear. Per germline, CDR1 LGHNA and CDR2 YSLEER. Trimming stripped 0 bases from V and 3 bases from J, with 12 bases between. The CDR3 runs 15 residues. In DNA, the CDR3 is TGCGCCAGCAGCCAAGAACGAGAATCTAGCTACGAGCAGTACTTC. Amino acid sequence: CASSQERESSYEQYF.

The gene calls are TRBV6-1 and TRBJ1-5; D call uncertain. V was cut by 6 bases and J by 2 bases, with 8 bases left in between. The germline V gene encodes CDR1 MNHNS and CDR2 SASEGT. This CDR3 region has 13 residues. In nucleotides, the CDR3 is TGTGCCAGCAGGGAGACACGCAATCAGCCCCAGCATTTT. Amino acids: CASRETRNQPQHF.

The chain combines TRBV19 with TRBJ1-6; a possible D gene is TRBD1 (5 bases). V lost 5 bases and J 0 bases, leaving 11 bases between the germline ends. Per germline, CDR1 LNHDA and CDR2 SQIVND (reference sequence). The CDR3 runs 16 residues. As DNA, the CDR3 is TGTGCCAGTAGTCGGGACGCAAGCTCCTATAATTCACCCCTCCACTTT. Translating it yields CASSRDASSYNSPLHF.

J is TRBJ1-3 and V is TRBV25-1, with 7 nucleotides matching TRBD1. The germline CDR1 and CDR2 sequences are MGHDK and SYGVNS. This CDR3 spans 16 amino acids. The V segment lost 3 bases and the J segment 0 bases; nucleotides outside the gene matches: 5. The CDR3 DNA sequence: TGTGCCAGCAGTGAGTCCTGGACAGGCTCTGGAAACACCATATATTTT. Its protein product is CASSESWTGSGNTIYF.

The chain joins TRBV14 to TRBJ2-2, with a possible D match to TRBD2 (6 bases). The CDR3 spans 16 residues. V gave up 1 base and J gave up 7 bases, with 16 bases separating them. CDR1 SGHDN and CDR2 FVKESK come from the germline V gene. The CDR3 nucleotides read TGTGCCAGCAGCCAAGGGGGACTCATGTACGGCGGGGAGCTGTTTTTT. It translates to CASSQGGLMYGGELFF.

J is TRBJ1-1 and V is TRBV27, with D tentatively TRBD1 (5 bases). Trimming stripped 2 bases from V and 0 bases from J, with 16 bases between. From germline, CDR1 is MNHEY and CDR2 SMNVEV (reference sequence). This CDR3 is 17 amino acids long. The CDR3 nucleotides read TGTGCCAGCAGTTTAAGCCCAGGGAGGGGTATGAACACTGAAGCTTTCTTT. Translated, it gives CASSLSPGRGMNTEAFF.

The sample holds a few counts of this clone. The chain uses TRBV19 and TRBJ2-3; D is unclear. Trimming took 4 bases from V and 0 from J, leaving 11 bases between them. There are 15 residues in the CDR3. The germline CDR1 and CDR2 sequences are LNHDA and SQIVND (reference sequence). The CDR3, as DNA: TGTGCCAGTAGTAAAAGGATTTCTAGCACAGATACGCAGTATTTT. Translating gives CASSKRISSTDTQYF.

The V gene is TRBV27, the J gene TRBJ2-7, with 10 nucleotides matching TRBD1. The germline V gene has CDR1 MNHEY and CDR2 SMNVEV (reference sequence). This CDR3 has 14 residues. Trimming took 3 bases from V and 7 from J; bases not matched to a gene: 6. CDR3 nucleotide sequence: TGTGCCAGCAGTTTCTCCGGGACAGGGGAAGAGCAGTACTTC. This gives the protein CASSFSGTGEEQYF.

The CDR3 nucleotides are TGTGCCAGCAGTTTACGGGGGAGCGATGGCTACACCTTC. This sequence encodes CASSLRGSDGYTF. The chain links TRBV27 to TRBJ1-2, with D perhaps TRBD1 (5 bases). Germline lookup yields CDR1 MNHEY and CDR2 SMNVEV (reference sequence). Trimming left V 2 bases short and J 6 bases short, with 10 bases between. The CDR3 is made up of 13 amino acids.

V gene TRBV7-9 combines with J gene TRBJ1-2; D possibly corresponds to TRBD1 (5 bases). Trimming removed 3 bases from V and 6 bases from J, with 8 bases in between. The CDR3 contains 12 residues. CDR1 and CDR2 (germline): SEHNR, FQNEAQ (reference sequence). CDR3 sequence (DNA): TGTGCCAGCAGCTTTGGGGGGAATGGCTACACCTTC. It yields the protein CASSFGGNGYTF.